This TCR beta chain was sequenced during a study of T cells in Graves' hyperthyroidism and ophthalmopathy (dated by TCRdb to about 2019). In the study overall: Peripheral blood samples were taken at initial diagnosis, before any treatment was given. To identify TCR V-J signatures that set the groups apart, the researchers used a discovery cohort of 100 or so patients, made up of 43 with Graves' ophthalmopathy and some 55 with stable Graves' hyperthyroidism. Prospective prediction of ophthalmopathy was tested in an independent validation cohort of approximately 19 hyperthyroidism patients and 15 to 17 patients who later progressed to ophthalmopathy. The 75 to 100 discovery patients were randomly split 7:3 into training and test sets. The study also compared thyroid tissue and blood T-cell repertoires from more than 5 Graves' hyperthyroidism patients. After blood sampling, hyperthyroidism patients were treated with methimazole at a starting dose of 30 mg daily, and ophthalmopathy patients were treated with high-dose intravenous methylprednisolone. According to the paper, TCR Vbeta CDR3 sequencing was carried out on approximately 140 peripheral blood samples, which came from under 50 ophthalmopathy, approximately 78 hyperthyroidism and approximately 17 progressor patients.

V is clipped by 0 bases and J by 7 bases, and the sequence between their germline boundaries is 4 bases long. Sequences MGHRA (CDR1) and YSYEKL (CDR2) are obtained from the germline V gene. From the cysteine up to the phenylalanine, the CDR3 has a length of 12 residues. Only the CDR3 portion is preserved as DNA: 36 bases, with reading frame beginning at the first base. This clonotype was picked up a small number of times. Its antigen target is currently unknown. Base qualities are not recorded, but no much larger clone differs from it by a single base. Stable Graves' hyperthyroidism was defined as the absence of progression to ophthalmopathy over 18 months of follow-up. The hyperthyroidism patients were between 18 and 65 years old and newly diagnosed, with a disease duration of less than 2 months. Any patient with an uncontrolled infection, another autoimmune disease, pregnancy or lactation was excluded. Diagnoses relied on clinical symptoms, serum thyroxine and TRAb, thyroid ultrasound and orbital computed tomography. Ficoll-Paque density gradient centrifugation was used to isolate PBMCs from under 11 ml of fresh peripheral blood. Total RNA was extracted using Trizol reagent, and RNA quality was assessed on an Agilent 2100 Bioanalyzer.

TCR beta CDR3 regions were amplified from RNA transcripts. The first round of RT-PCR for the TCR CDR3 was performed with the HTBI primer set and the Qiagen OneStep RT-PCR kit. Libraries were constructed in a second round of multiplex PCR, after which size selection and purification were carried out. Paired-end sequencing of the libraries was performed with 100 bp reads on an Illumina HiSeq2000. As for the authors' bioinformatics: Raw data were processed with SOAPnuke, discarding reads with adapters, uncalled bases, mean Phred below 15, or no exact constant-primer or identifier match. COPE v1.2.5 was used to merge the high-quality paired reads, and each unique nucleotide sequence was defined as a clonotype. MiTCR v1.1 was used to align the clonotypes against IMGT TRBV, TRBD and TRBJ reference segments. The analysis was restricted to V-J combinations with a frequency above 0.0001, which together covered 99.2% of the repertoires. A TCS score was defined as the ratio of F50 (clonal expansion) to E x V (chaos), with BLOSUM62-based TCRdist applied between CDR3 peptides within each V-J. Welch's t-statistics and random forest reduced roughly 500 V-J features to 13, which were used in a naive Bayes classifier (R e1071). Using fastp trimming at Q25 and MiXCR clonotype assembly, TCRdb reanalyzed the public sequencing data and kept in-frame beta chains. Every CDR3 protein is listed once, alongside the most common genes and DNA of its rows. TCRdb, not the original authors, processed these V and J calls. This sample comprises a few hundred thousand distinct CDR3 sequences, approximately 15% of them detected only once. Approximately 29% of the sample goes to the ten largest clones.

Results and caveats for the whole study, not just this receptor: Sample size was not statistically predetermined, and blinding of investigators to group allocation was not performed. Most expanded thyroid clonotypes (frequency above 0.001) were also detected in blood, a finding suggesting that blood repertoires may reflect thyroid immune responses. In validation, the model predicted progression to ophthalmopathy a median of about 6.8 months before onset, with about 67% sensitivity and about 72% specificity. In cross-validation, a model built on a 13 V-J signature told ophthalmopathy apart from stable hyperthyroidism with approximately 90% sensitivity and 81% to 82% specificity, and in testing the same model reached 80%/75%.

The specimen sequenced was blood. The chain uses TRBV4-1 and TRBJ2-1, with the D gene too uncertain to name. The sequence derives from a woman younger than 45 with Graves' hyperthyroidism. CDR3 region: CASSQDQNEQFF. The base sequence is TGCGCCAGCAGCCAAGATCAGAATGAGCAGTTCTTC.